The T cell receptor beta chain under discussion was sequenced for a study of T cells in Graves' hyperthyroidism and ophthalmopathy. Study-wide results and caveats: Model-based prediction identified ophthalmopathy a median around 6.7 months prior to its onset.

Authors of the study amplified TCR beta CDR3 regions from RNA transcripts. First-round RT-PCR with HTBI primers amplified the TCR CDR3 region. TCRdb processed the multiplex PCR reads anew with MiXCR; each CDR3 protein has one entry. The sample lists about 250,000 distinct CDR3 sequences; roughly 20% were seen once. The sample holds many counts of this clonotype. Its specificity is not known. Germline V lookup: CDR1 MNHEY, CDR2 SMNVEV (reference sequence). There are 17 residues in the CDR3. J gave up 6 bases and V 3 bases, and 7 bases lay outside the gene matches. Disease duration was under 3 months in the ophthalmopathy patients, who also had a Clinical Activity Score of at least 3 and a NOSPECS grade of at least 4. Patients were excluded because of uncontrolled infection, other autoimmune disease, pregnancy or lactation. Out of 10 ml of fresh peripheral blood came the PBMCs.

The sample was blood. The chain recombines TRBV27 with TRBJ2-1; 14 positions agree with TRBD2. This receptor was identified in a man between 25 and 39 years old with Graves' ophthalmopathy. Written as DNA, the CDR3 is TGTGCCAGCAGTTTTACTACCGGGACTAGCGGGAGCAATGAGCAGTTCTTC. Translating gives CASSFTTGTSGSNEQFF.